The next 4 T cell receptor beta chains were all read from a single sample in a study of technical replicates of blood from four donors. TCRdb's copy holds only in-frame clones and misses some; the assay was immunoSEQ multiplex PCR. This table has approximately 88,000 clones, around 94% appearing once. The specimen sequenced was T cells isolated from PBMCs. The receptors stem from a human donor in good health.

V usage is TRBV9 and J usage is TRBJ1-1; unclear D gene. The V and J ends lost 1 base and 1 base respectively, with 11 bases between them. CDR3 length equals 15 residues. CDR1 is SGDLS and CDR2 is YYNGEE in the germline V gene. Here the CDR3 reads CASSVHVGPNTEAFF. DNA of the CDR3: TGTGCCAGCAGCGTACACGTCGGTCCGAACACTGAAGCTTTCTTT.

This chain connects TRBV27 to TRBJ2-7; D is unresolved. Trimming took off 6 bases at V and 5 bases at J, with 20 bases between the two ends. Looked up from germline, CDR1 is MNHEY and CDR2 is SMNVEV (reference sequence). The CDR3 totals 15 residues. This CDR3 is CASRTSWSRFDEQYF. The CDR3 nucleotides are TGTGCCAGCAGAACTTCATGGTCGCGATTTGACGAGCAGTACTTC.

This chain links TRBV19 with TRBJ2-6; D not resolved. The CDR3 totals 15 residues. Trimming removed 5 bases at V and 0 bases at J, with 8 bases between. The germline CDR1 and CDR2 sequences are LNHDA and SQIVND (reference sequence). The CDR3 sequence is CASSPGHSGANVLTF. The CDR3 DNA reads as TGTGCCAGTAGTCCGGGTCACTCTGGGGCCAACGTCCTGACTTTC.

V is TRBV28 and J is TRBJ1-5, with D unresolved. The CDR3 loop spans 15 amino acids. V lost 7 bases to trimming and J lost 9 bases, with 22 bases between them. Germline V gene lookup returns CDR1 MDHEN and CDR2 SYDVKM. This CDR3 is CASKTTARGRWPQHF. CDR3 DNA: TGTGCCAGCAAGACAACGGCTCGGGGTCGGTGGCCCCAGCATTTT.